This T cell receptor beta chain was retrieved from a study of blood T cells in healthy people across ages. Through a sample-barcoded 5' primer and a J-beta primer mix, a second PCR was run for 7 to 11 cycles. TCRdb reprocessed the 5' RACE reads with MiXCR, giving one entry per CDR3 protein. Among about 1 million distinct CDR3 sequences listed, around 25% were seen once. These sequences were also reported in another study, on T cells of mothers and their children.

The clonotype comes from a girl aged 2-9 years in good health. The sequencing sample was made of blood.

This chain's CDR3 is CASSSSYPDTQYF. The CDR3 nucleotides read TGTGCCAGCAGCTCCTCTTATCCAGATACGCAGTATTTT. This chain links TRBV27 with TRBJ2-3; D is unclear. Germline V gives CDR1 MNHEY, CDR2 SMNVEV (reference sequence). The CDR3 totals 13 residues. Trimming took 6 bases from V and 4 from J, leaving 11 bases between them.